Shown below are 32 T cell receptor beta chains from a single sample sequenced in a study of blood T cell repertoires in COVID-19. Profiling relied on immunoSEQ multiplex PCR, and the TCRdb table lists in-frame clones only, not all of them. The sample lists around 68,000 clones, 85% to 95% occurring once. Sequenced input: peripheral blood. The source is a man aged 65 to 85 with active COVID-19.

This sequence joins TRBV3-1 (or the pseudogene TRBV3-2) and TRBJ2-3, with 7 positions matching TRBD2. Germline CDR1 LGHDT, CDR2 YNNKEL (reference sequence). V lost 1 base and J lost 1; bases outside the gene matches: 2. There are 15 residues in the CDR3. The CDR3 coding sequence is TGTGCCAGCAGCCAAGCAAGCGGGGGCACAGATACGCAGTATTTT. This translates into CASSQASGGTDTQYF.

This chain uses TRBV11-3 with TRBJ2-5; 15 nucleotides match TRBD2. Germline V gene lookup returns CDR1 SGHNT and CDR2 YENEEA. The trim removed 5 bases at V and 4 bases at J, leaving 8 bases unmatched. This CDR3 has 17 amino acids. The CDR3 nucleotides are TGTGCCAGCAGCCCCAGGACTAGCGGGGGGGCCGGAGAGACCCAGTACTTC. Its translation is CASSPRTSGGAGETQYF. The variable domain in full, completed from reference TRBV11-3 and TRBJ2-5, reads EAGVVQSPRYKIIEKKQPVAFWCNPISGHNTLYWYLQNLGQGPELLIRYENEEAVDDSQLPKDRFSAERLKGVDSTLKIQPAELGDSAVYLCASSPRTSGGAGETQYFGPGTRLLVL.

The chain uses TRBV18 and TRBJ2-5; D remains ambiguous. Germline V gene lookup returns CDR1 KGHSH and CDR2 LQKENI. The CDR3 spans 13 residues. V lost 5 bases and J lost 6, with 13 bases in between. This CDR3 reads CASSNGGVQTQYF. In DNA form, the CDR3 reads TGTGCCAGCTCAAATGGCGGAGTGCAGACCCAGTACTTC.

This clone was seen a handful of times. This chain uses TRBV5-6 with TRBJ1-4; 8 nucleotides match TRBD1. In germline, CDR1 is SGHDT, CDR2 YYEEEE. The J segment lost 8 bases and the V segment lost 1 base, leaving 7 bases of the junction unmatched. The CDR3 sequence is 15 residues long. This CDR3 is CASSLFGQGEEKLFF. CDR3 coding DNA: TGTGCCAGCAGCTTGTTTGGACAGGGCGAAGAAAAACTGTTTTTT.

This clone was seen a single time. The V gene is TRBV7-2, the J gene TRBJ2-7, with 11 bases matching TRBD2. Per the germline V gene, CDR1 is SGHTA and CDR2 is FQGNSA. The CDR3 runs to 14 residues. The V and J ends lost 4 bases and 7 bases, in that order; junction bases with no gene match: 6. The CDR3 here is CASSSLAGGGEQYF. The DNA of the CDR3 is TGTGCCAGCAGCTCCCTAGCGGGGGGCGGGGAGCAGTACTTC.

V is TRBV12-1 and J is TRBJ2-3; the table assigns TRBD2, which was not confirmed against the DNA. TRBV12-1 is deemed a pseudogene. The CDR3 sequence is 15 residues long. DNA for the CDR3: TGTGCCAGCTCCGCATCTAGCGGGCGGACAGATACGCAGTATTTT. Protein product: CASSASSGRTDTQYF.

The genes are TRBV7-2 and TRBJ2-2, with TRBD2 matching over 14 bases. Germline V lookup: CDR1 SGHTA, CDR2 FQGNSA. Losses at the gene ends were 3 bases for V and 0 bases for J; bases not matched to a gene: 6. The CDR3 loop spans 19 amino acids. The DNA of the CDR3 is TGTGCCAGCAGCTTTGTTCCGGGACTAGCGGGGGCGAACACCGGGGAGCTGTTTTTT. This gives the protein CASSFVPGLAGANTGELFF.

This rearrangement joins TRBV6-4 to TRBJ2-5; D perhaps matches TRBD2 (6 bases). CDR1 and CDR2 from the germline V gene are MRHNA and SNTAGT. V dropped 6 bases and J dropped 5 bases, with 13 bases sitting between them. The CDR3 loop spans 13 amino acids. CDR3 amino acids: CASSLEGGETQYF. CDR3 DNA: TGTGCCAGCAGCCTGGAAGGAGGGGAGACCCAGTACTTC.

This clone appeared once. The rearrangement joins TRBV27 to TRBJ1-4; TRBD1 agrees at 9 bases. Looked up from germline, CDR1 is MNHEY and CDR2 is SMNVEV (reference sequence). Trimming took 6 bases from V and 7 from J; bases not matched to a gene: 0. The CDR3 length is 12 residues. CDR3 sequence reads: CASRTGGEKLFF. The CDR3 DNA reads as TGTGCCAGCAGGACAGGGGGTGAAAAACTGTTTTTT.

DNA for the CDR3: TGCGCCAGCACCTCTTGGTCGCAGGGGGCGAATGAGCAGTTCTTC. Protein product: CASTSWSQGANEQFF. The chain employs TRBV5-1 and TRBJ2-1; TRBD1 matches at 8 bases. With V trimmed by 6 bases and J by 7 bases, 12 bases remained unmatched. The V gene's germline CDR1 is SGHRS and CDR2 YFSETQ. The CDR3 is 15 amino acids.

The chain joins TRBV15 to TRBJ1-6; perhaps TRBD1 as D (6 bases). The ends were cut back, 3 bases at V and 10 bases at J, with 13 bases in the middle. Germline V gene lookup returns CDR1 LNHNV and CDR2 YYDKDF (reference sequence). The CDR3 covers 14 residues. This CDR3 is CATSRGVGGSPLHF. CDR3 nucleotide sequence: TGTGCCACCAGCAGGGGAGTAGGGGGATCACCCCTCCACTTT.

This chain uses TRBV25-1 with TRBJ1-4; TRBD1 might be the D (6 bases). Germline assignment: CDR1 MGHDK and CDR2 SYGVNS. The germline V and J ends were trimmed by 3 bases and 0 bases, with 8 bases remaining between them. The CDR3 has 15 amino acids. The CDR3 DNA follows: TGTGCCAGCAGTGAGACAGGAGCAACTAATGAAAAACTGTTTTTT. Translating it yields CASSETGATNEKLFF.

This clone was detected once. One end of the junction is discordant with germline, which a read error may explain. This chain links TRBV28 with TRBJ1-2; 11 nucleotides line up with TRBD1. Germline V CDR1 and CDR2: MDHEN, SYDVKM. The CDR3 is 16 amino acids. CDR3 sequence (DNA): TGTGCCGGCAGTCTCCGGGACAGGGGGACCCGCTATGGCTACACCTTC. This translates into CAGSLRDRGTRYGYTF.

The chain joins TRBV13 to TRBJ1-5; 9 bases are a match to TRBD1. This CDR3 has 16 amino acids. In germline, CDR1 is PRHDT, CDR2 FYEKMQ (reference sequence). Losses at the gene ends were 5 bases for V and 3 bases for J; bases not matched to a gene: 8. The CDR3, as DNA: TGTGCCAGCAGCCGAGGGGGACAGGGATACAATCAGCCCCAGCATTTT. Amino acids: CASSRGGQGYNQPQHF.

The V gene is TRBV3-1 (or the pseudogene TRBV3-2), the J gene TRBJ1-2, with D tentatively TRBD1 (5 bases). Deletions cut 3 bases from V and 4 bases from J, with 18 bases between. The CDR3 spans 16 residues. CDR1 LGHDT and CDR2 YNNKEL come from the germline V gene (reference sequence). The CDR3 region has the DNA TGTGCCAGCAGCCAGAAATTTTCCGGGGGGTCCTATGGCTACACCTTC. It specifies CASSQKFSGGSYGYTF.

This chain uses TRBV29-1 with TRBJ2-3, with TRBD1 matching 7 bases. Losses at the gene ends were 6 bases for V and 0 bases for J; bases not matched to a gene: 9. In germline, CDR1 is SQVTM, CDR2 ANQGSEA. The CDR3 totals 15 residues. CDR3 amino acids: CSVEQGTTSTDTQYF. CDR3 coding DNA: TGCAGCGTAGAACAGGGGACCACTAGCACAGATACGCAGTATTTT.

This chain uses TRBV5-1 with TRBJ2-2, with TRBD1 as a possible D gene (6 bases). CDR1 SGHRS and CDR2 YFSETQ come from the germline V gene. This CDR3 is built from 15 residues. The ends were cut back, 0 bases at V and 12 bases at J, with 18 bases in the middle. DNA of the CDR3: TGCGCCAGCAGCTTGGTGGCGGGCCCAACAGGGAAGCTGTTTTTT. Amino acid sequence: CASSLVAGPTGKLFF.

This clone was detected once. This chain links TRBV5-1 with TRBJ2-5; 14 bases are shared with TRBD2. The CDR3 is made up of 20 amino acids. The germline V gene has CDR1 SGHRS and CDR2 YFSETQ. The V gene end was trimmed by 0 bases and the J gene end by 0 bases; junction bases not matched to a gene: 10. The CDR3 bases are TGCGCCAGCAGCTTGGTTCCCAAATCGACTAGCGGGGGGGACCAAGAGACCCAGTACTTC. Translated: CASSLVPKSTSGGDQETQYF.

This rearrangement joins TRBV12-3 or TRBV12-4 to TRBJ2-3; D perhaps matches TRBD2 (5 bases). The V end lost 4 bases, the J end lost 4 bases, and 9 bases lay between the germline ends. This CDR3 has 13 amino acids. Here the CDR3 reads CASSSSSPDTQYF. Written as DNA, the CDR3 is TGTGCCAGCAGTTCCTCTAGCCCAGATACGCAGTATTTT.

The chain joins TRBV29-1 to TRBJ2-5; TRBD2 matches 9 bases. This CDR3 comprises 15 residues. The trim removed 7 bases at V and 4 bases at J, leaving 13 bases unmatched. Germline CDR1 SQVTM, CDR2 ANQGSEA. Here the CDR3 DNA reads TGCAGCGCCGAACCGGGCGGGGGGGTGTTAGAGACCCAGTACTTC. Translated: CSAEPGGGVLETQYF.

The V call is TRBV6-4, the J call TRBJ2-3, with a tentative D call TRBD1 (6 bases). CDR1 and CDR2 (germline): MRHNA, SNTAGT. There are 17 residues in the CDR3. V shed 0 bases and J shed 1 base, with 14 bases lying between them. In DNA form, the CDR3 reads TGTGCCAGCAGTGACTCGATTGAACAGGGAGGCACAGATACGCAGTATTTT. This encodes CASSDSIEQGGTDTQYF.

The chain carries TRBV5-1 and TRBJ2-5; TRBD1 might be the D (6 bases). V dropped 4 bases and J dropped 4 bases, with 11 bases sitting between them. This CDR3 has 13 residues. Looked up from germline, CDR1 is SGHRS and CDR2 is YFSETQ. The CDR3 nucleotides are TGCGCCAGCAGCCGACAGGACGGAGAGACCCAGTACTTC. It is translated as CASSRQDGETQYF. The full variable domain, in which reference TRBV5-1 and TRBJ2-5 provide the parts outside the CDR3, is KAGVTQTPRYLIKTRGQQVTLSCSPISGHRSVSWYQQTPGQGLQFLFEYFSETQRNKGNFPGRFSGRQFSNSRSEMNVSTLELGDSALYLCASSRQDGETQYFGPGTRLLVL.

The gene calls are TRBV19 and TRBJ2-3; no reliable D call. V gave up 2 bases and J gave up 0 bases, with 12 bases separating them. The CDR3 consists of 16 residues. CDR1 is LNHDA, CDR2 SQIVND, per germline (reference sequence). CDR3 nucleotides: TGTGCCAGTAGTATAACACAGCACCCTAGCACAGATACGCAGTATTTT. As protein: CASSITQHPSTDTQYF.

This clone was seen a handful of times. V and J are TRBV12-2 and TRBJ1-1; the D segment call TRBD1 is taken from the table without a DNA check. TRBV12-2 is given as a pseudogene. This CDR3 contains 14 residues. CDR3 sequence (DNA): TGTGCAAGTCGACCGGACAGAACCCCTGGAGTATCCTTCTTT. Its protein product is CASRPDRTPGVSFF.

The chain is built from TRBV4-1 and TRBJ1-5, with 9 nucleotides matching TRBD1. The trim removed 4 bases at V and 2 bases at J, leaving 6 bases unmatched. The CDR3 runs to 16 residues. Germline V gene lookup returns CDR1 MGHRA and CDR2 YSYEKL. This chain's CDR3 is CASSRTGDGGNQPQHF. The CDR3 DNA is TGCGCCAGCAGCCGGACAGGGGATGGTGGCAATCAGCCCCAGCATTTT.

The chain links TRBV3-1 (or the pseudogene TRBV3-2) to TRBJ2-7; TRBD1 agrees at 9 bases. Germline CDR1 and CDR2: LGHDT and YNNKEL (reference sequence). CDR3 length: 13 amino acids. Trimming removed 3 bases from V and 6 bases from J; junction bases left unmatched: 3. The CDR3 is CASSQGQGSEQYF. CDR3 DNA: TGTGCCAGCAGCCAGGGACAGGGTTCCGAGCAGTACTTC.

The chain links TRBV21-1 to TRBJ2-7; TRBD2, as called in the table, went unchecked against the DNA. TRBV21-1 is flagged as a pseudogene. The CDR3 length is 16 residues. CDR3: CASSKRLAGYSYEQYV. The DNA of the CDR3 is TGTGCCAGCAGCAAAAGGCTAGCGGGCTACTCCTACGAGCAGTACGTC.

The genes are TRBV6-5 and TRBJ1-2; maybe TRBD1 (6 bases). The CDR3 loop spans 15 amino acids. Trimming took 6 bases from V and 7 from J, leaving 21 bases between them. The germline V gene has CDR1 MNHEY and CDR2 SVGAGI. As DNA, the CDR3 is TGTGCCAGCAGCCCAAAAGGGACACTACCGTCTGGCTACACCTTC. Residues: CASSPKGTLPSGYTF.

The chain carries TRBV4-2 and TRBJ2-5; 8 bases are shared with TRBD2. The V and J ends lost 3 bases and 5 bases, in that order; junction bases with no gene match: 11. This CDR3 spans 16 amino acids. Germline V gene data show CDR1 as LGHNA and CDR2 as YNFKEQ. CDR3 in DNA: TGTGCCAGCAGCCAGGGGGCGGGGGGCAAACCCGAGACCCAGTACTTC. Residues: CASSQGAGGKPETQYF.

The gene calls are TRBV10-3 and TRBJ2-2, with a tentative D call TRBD2 (5 bases). The CDR3 is made up of 18 amino acids. Germline CDR1 is ENHRY and CDR2 is SYGVKD. V was pared by 2 bases and J by 2 bases, with 18 bases between. CDR3 residues: CAISEGPRAGVNTGELFF. CDR3 bases: TGTGCCATCAGTGAGGGTCCTCGTGCGGGCGTCAACACCGGGGAGCTGTTTTTT.

The V gene is TRBV19, the J gene TRBJ2-1; 13 bases are a match to TRBD2. CDR1 is LNHDA, CDR2 SQIVND, per germline (reference sequence). J was trimmed by 6 bases and V by 7 bases; bases with no gene match: 3. The CDR3 has 14 amino acids. CDR3 protein: CASKTSGGANEQFF. The CDR3 nucleotides read TGTGCCAGTAAAACTAGCGGGGGGGCCAATGAGCAGTTCTTC.

The V call is TRBV29-1, the J call TRBJ2-7; D is possibly TRBD2 (6 bases). Germline CDR1 SQVTM, CDR2 ANQGSEA. CDR3 length equals 13 residues. Trimming shortened V by 4 bases and J by 4 bases, and 14 bases separated the two germline ends. This CDR3 is CSVGVGGLYEQYF. CDR3 coding DNA: TGCAGCGTTGGAGTGGGAGGCTTATACGAGCAGTACTTC.